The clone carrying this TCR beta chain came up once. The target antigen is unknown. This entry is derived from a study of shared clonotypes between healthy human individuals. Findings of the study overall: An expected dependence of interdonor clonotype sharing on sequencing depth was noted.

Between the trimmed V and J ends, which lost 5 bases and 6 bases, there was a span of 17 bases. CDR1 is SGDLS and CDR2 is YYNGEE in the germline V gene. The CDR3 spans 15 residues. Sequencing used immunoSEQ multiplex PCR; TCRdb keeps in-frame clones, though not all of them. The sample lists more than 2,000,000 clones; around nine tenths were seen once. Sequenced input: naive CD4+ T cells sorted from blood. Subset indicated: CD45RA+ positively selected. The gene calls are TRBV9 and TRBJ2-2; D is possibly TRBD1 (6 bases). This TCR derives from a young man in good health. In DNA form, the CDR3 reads TGTGCCAGCAGTCCAGTACAGGGTTCATCCGGGGAGCTGTTTTTT. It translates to CASSPVQGSSGELFF.